The 8 T cell receptor beta chains reported below all come from one sample, sequenced in a study of PD-L1 blockade in urothelial cancer. This table comes from immunoSEQ multiplex PCR, and its TCRdb copy is limited to in-frame clones, with some not included. The repertoire holds about 95,000 clones, with around 90% as singletons. As to time point: pretreatment peripheral blood. The sequences come from PBMCs, collected around atezolizumab (anti-PD-L1) treatment. All receptors come from a man aged 60-69 years with urothelial cancer.

The J gene is TRBJ2-1, the V gene TRBV7-2; D is perhaps TRBD1 (8 bases). Germline V gene sequence: CDR1 SGHTA, CDR2 FQGNSA. Trimming pared 5 bases from V and 8 bases from J, leaving 19 bases between. CDR3 length: 15 residues. The CDR3 region has the DNA TGTGCCAGCAGCCGCCGGGGGGACAGGACTGATGAGCAGTTCTTC. It specifies CASSRRGDRTDEQFF.

This chain joins TRBV30 and TRBJ1-1; D unresolved. V was trimmed by 0 bases and J by 0 bases, leaving 8 bases between them. The CDR3 is 14 residues long. In germline, CDR1 is GTSNPN, CDR2 SVGIG (reference sequence). CDR3 region: CAWSVQIMNTEAFF. CDR3 sequence (DNA): TGTGCCTGGAGTGTACAAATCATGAACACTGAAGCTTTCTTT.

This sequence joins TRBV7-8 and TRBJ2-7; D perhaps matches TRBD1 (6 bases). With 4 bases removed from V and 6 bases from J, the gap between germline ends came to 19 bases. Per germline, CDR1 SGHVS and CDR2 FQNEAQ. There are 15 residues in the CDR3. CDR3 bases: TGTGCCAGCAGCTCGATACAGGGTCCCGGCGGCGAGCAGTACTTC. Its translation is CASSSIQGPGGEQYF.

The J gene is TRBJ2-1, the V gene TRBV4-1, with no clear D. Trimming left V 0 bases short and J 9 bases short, with 9 bases between. Germline V gene lookup returns CDR1 MGHRA and CDR2 YSYEKL. The CDR3 totals 13 residues. The CDR3, as DNA: TGCGCCAGCAGCCAAGATTTGTACGGTGAGCAGTTCTTC. Translated: CASSQDLYGEQFF.

The genes are TRBV21-1 and TRBJ1-1; TRBD1, the table's D call, was not compared with the DNA. TRBV21-1 is classified as a pseudogene. The CDR3 has 14 amino acids. CDR3 nucleotides: TGTGCCACTAGCCACAGGGGTATTAAAACTGAAGCTTTCTTT. Its protein is CATSHRGIKTEAFF.

This chain connects TRBV4-1 to TRBJ2-7; 12 positions agree with TRBD2. After removal of 4 bases from V and 1 base from J, the junction contained 8 bases not matched to a gene. The CDR3 consists of 17 residues. The germline V gene encodes CDR1 MGHRA and CDR2 YSYEKL. CDR3 sequence: CASSRGLAGIVSYEQYF. In DNA, the CDR3 is TGCGCCAGCAGCCGCGGACTAGCGGGGATTGTATCCTACGAGCAGTACTTC.

The chain employs TRBV5-8 and TRBJ2-7; 12 bases map to TRBD2. Germline CDR1 SGHTS, CDR2 YDEGEE. Trimming cost V 4 bases and J 5 bases; bases outside gene matches: 10. This CDR3 has 16 residues. CDR3 loop: CASSQLAGGGSDEQYF. The CDR3, as DNA: TGTGCCAGCAGCCAACTAGCGGGAGGCGGAAGCGACGAGCAGTACTTC.

The genes are TRBV30 and TRBJ2-3; possibly TRBD2 for D (6 bases). This CDR3 spans 16 amino acids. V was cut by 1 base and J by 0 bases, with 14 bases left in between. Germline V gives CDR1 GTSNPN, CDR2 SVGIG (reference sequence). The CDR3 DNA sequence: TGTGCCTGGAGTGACGGGACTGGGTTTAGCACAGATACGCAGTATTTT. Protein product: CAWSDGTGFSTDTQYF. Based on the CDR3 plus reference TRBV30 and TRBJ2-3, the full variable domain is SQTIHQWPATLVQPVGSPLSLECTVEGTSNPNLYWYRQAAGRGLQLLFYSVGIGQISSEVPQNLSASRPQDRQFILSSKKLLLSDSGFYLCAWSDGTGFSTDTQYFGPGTRLTVL.